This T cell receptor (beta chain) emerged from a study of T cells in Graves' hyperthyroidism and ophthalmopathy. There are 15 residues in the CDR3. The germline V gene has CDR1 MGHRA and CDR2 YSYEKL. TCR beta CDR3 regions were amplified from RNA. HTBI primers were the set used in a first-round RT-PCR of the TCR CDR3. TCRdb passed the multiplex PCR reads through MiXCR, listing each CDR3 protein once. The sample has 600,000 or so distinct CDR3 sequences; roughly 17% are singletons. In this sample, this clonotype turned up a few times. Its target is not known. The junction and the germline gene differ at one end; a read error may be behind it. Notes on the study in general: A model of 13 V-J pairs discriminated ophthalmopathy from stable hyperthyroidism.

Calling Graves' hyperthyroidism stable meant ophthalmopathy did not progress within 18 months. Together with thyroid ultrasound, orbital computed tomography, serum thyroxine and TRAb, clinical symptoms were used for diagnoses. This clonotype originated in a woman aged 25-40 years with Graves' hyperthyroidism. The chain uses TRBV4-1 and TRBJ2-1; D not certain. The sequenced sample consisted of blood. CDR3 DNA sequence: TGTGCCAGCAGCCAAGGTTTTGGCTCCTACAATGAGCAGTTCTTC. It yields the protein CASSQGFGSYNEQFF.